This TCR beta chain was recorded in a study of CD8 T cells in ankylosing spondylitis. Study-wide results and limits: Among TCR beta sequences, a motif of 7 to 9 highly homologous variants appeared characteristic of ankylosing spondylitis blood. Significant enrichment of disease-linked clones was reportedly seen in matched ankylosing spondylitis synovial fluid. Researchers report that disease-linked clones proved CD8+ and relatively rare in peripheral blood. A number of the motif variants had already been described in reactive arthritis synovial fluid and blood.

The CDR3 runs to 15 residues. V lost 1 base and J 0 bases, leaving 11 bases between the germline ends. Germline V lookup: CDR1 SGHKS, CDR2 YYEKEE (reference sequence). TCRdb re-called the 5' RACE reads through MiXCR, storing one row per CDR3 protein. In the table there are under 150,000 distinct CDR3 sequences, approximately 9.7% of which are singletons. This clonotype has at least ten counts. As yet, its antigen is unknown. This clonotype originated in a male donor with ankylosing spondylitis or in good health (not recorded which). Sequencing used blood, either unsorted or a sorted T cell fraction (not recorded which). This sequence joins TRBV5-5 and TRBJ2-7; D gene ambiguous. This chain's CDR3 is CASSLNPRSSYEQYF. In nucleotides, the CDR3 is TGTGCCAGCAGCTTGAACCCCCGGAGCTCCTACGAGCAGTACTTC.